The clone carrying this TCR beta chain has more than one count but fewer than ten. Antigen: not known. This CDR3 region has 15 residues. Per germline, CDR1 SQVTM and CDR2 ANQGSEA. V lost 6 bases to trimming and J lost 0 bases, with 12 bases between them. The data belong to a study of blood T cells in healthy people across ages. Study-level results: Per million T cells, TCR beta diversity dropped about linearly as age rose.

Through a sample-barcoded 5' primer and a J-beta primer mix, a second PCR was run for roughly 6 to 11 cycles. TCRdb independently ran MiXCR on the 5' RACE reads; one entry per CDR3 protein. In the table there are approximately 800,000 distinct CDR3 sequences, roughly 34% of which are singletons. The chain employs TRBV29-1 and TRBJ2-6, with D perhaps TRBD1 (6 bases). Sample: blood. This clonotype was sampled from a man aged 18 to 30 in good health. The CDR3 is CSVGDRYSGANVLTF. CDR3 bases: TGCAGCGTCGGAGACAGGTACTCTGGGGCCAACGTCCTGACTTTC.